Sequencing of this T cell receptor (beta chain) was carried out in a study of identical twins. Points from the study as a whole: Conclusions relied on cross-sectional statistical analysis, not following the same donors.

The CDR3 sequence is 14 residues long. Germline CDR1 and CDR2: LGHDT and YNNKEL (reference sequence). The ends were cut back, 0 bases at V and 2 bases at J, with 7 bases in the middle. With template switching, a universal primer site was added, and the cDNA carried unique molecular identifiers. TCRdb passed the 5' RACE reads through MiXCR, listing each CDR3 protein once. Among around 530,000 distinct CDR3 sequences listed, roughly 15% were seen once. This clonotype was counted ten times or more. Its antigen is currently unknown. This sample was also put to use in a study of yellow fever vaccine responses in identical twins.

The clonotype originates from a woman in her late teens or twenties in good health. V is TRBV3-1 and J is TRBJ1-2; no definite D call. Sequenced: CD4+ T cells sorted from blood. The CDR3 protein is CASSQDRRNYGYTF. The CDR3 region has the DNA TGTGCCAGCAGCCAAGATCGACGGAACTATGGCTACACCTTC.